This TCR beta chain was captured in a study of radiation and T cells in renal cell carcinoma. For the study at large: Nephrectomy followed 15 Gy stereotactic body radiation by 4 weeks.

Data came from immunoSEQ multiplex PCR; TCRdb stores just in-frame clones and leaves some out. The sample lists 150,000 or so clones; approximately 86% were seen once. Remarks on this clone: As yet, its antigen is unknown.

Points from the study as a whole: In blood, top tumor clones expanded by 2 weeks, shrinking by 4.

As for time point: blood 2 weeks post-SBRT. The treatment here: 15 Gy SBRT to primary tumor, nephrectomy 4 weeks later. Blood was sampled at baseline, 2 weeks and 4 weeks after SBRT. The patient's renal cell carcinoma had clear cell pathology. V was pared by 0 bases and J by 15 bases, with 21 bases between. The CDR3 is made up of 15 amino acids. The germline gives CDR1 SGHTA, CDR2 FQGTGA. The clonotype originates from a woman between 50 and 59 years old with renal cell carcinoma. The chain carries TRBV7-3 and TRBJ2-1; the D call may be TRBD1 or TRBD2 (6 bases each). The sequencing used blood, collected from a patient whose treatment included radiotherapy and nephrectomy. The DNA for the CDR3 is TGTGCCAGCAGCTTAACCCAGGGGAGGACGATCCAAGCGTTCTTC. Protein: CASSLTQGRTIQAFF.